This TCR beta chain was observed in a study of T cells in Graves' hyperthyroidism and ophthalmopathy. About this clonotype itself: What it binds is unknown.

Study results and limitations: Blood held most thyroid clonotypes expanded above 0.001 frequency.

TCR beta CDR3 regions were amplified from RNA. HTBI primers were used for first-round RT-PCR of the TCR CDR3. TCRdb called the multiplex PCR reads again in MiXCR, with one record for every CDR3 protein. This table has 530,000 or so distinct CDR3 sequences, just over 45% appearing once. This clonotype originated in a woman between 18 and 29 years old with Graves' hyperthyroidism. The source material was peripheral blood or thyroid tissue (not recorded which).

The CDR3 protein is CASSVTGGEGYTF. Here the CDR3 DNA reads TGTGCCAGCAGCGTGACAGGGGGCGAGGGCTACACCTTC. The rearrangement uses TRBV2 and TRBJ1-2, with 10 nucleotides matching TRBD1. Per germline, CDR1 SNHLY and CDR2 FYNNEI. The CDR3 contains 13 residues. The trim removed 6 bases at V and 8 bases at J, leaving 6 bases unmatched.